What follows is one T cell receptor (beta chain) and its context. This clonotype was seen a few times. No antigen is known for it. Per-base quality was not reported, and no clone a single base away is much larger than it. The sample originates from a study of T-cell reconstitution after alpha-beta-depleted transplantation in children (dated by TCRdb to about 2016). Context from the whole study: Using TCR repertoire profiling, the study followed T-cell immune reconstitution in a quantitative way in children after TCRalphabeta/CD19-depleted allogeneic hematopoietic cell transplantation.

Counted from cysteine to phenylalanine, this CDR3 has 13 amino acids. CDR3 DNA is the only sequence kept; it has 39 bases, read in frame from the first base. CDR1 and CDR2 are read off the germline V gene as MDHEN and SYDVKM. Relative to germline, V is 7 bases shorter and J is 4 bases shorter, with 11 bases between their ends. Library prep was done by PCR. The sequencer listed for this sample is Illumina HiSeq 2500. TCR libraries were prepared with molecular barcoding, using unique molecular identifiers to normalize TCRbeta repertoire quantification. TCRdb ran its own pipeline on the public reads, namely fastp trimming at Q25 and MiXCR clone calling, and kept in-frame beta chains. Rows matching on CDR3 protein sequence are summarized as one entry with the most common DNA and genes. The sample profile shows some 95,000 distinct CDR3 sequences; more than 20% of them were found once. In total, the top ten clones hold over 20% of the sample.

The treatment or condition tag for this specimen amounts to: allogeneic hematopoietic cell transplantation with graft depleted of TCRalphabeta T cells and CD19 B cells. The children who served as transplant recipients had been given grafts of TCRalphabeta/CD19-depleted allogeneic hematopoietic cells. Points the paper makes about the study in general: The frequencies of hyperexpanded clones fell over the following months, and after one year, T-cell counts and TCRbeta diversity were mostly attributed to newly produced T cells. Apparently early alphabetaT-cell count recovery about two months after transplant reportedly relied on only several hundred rapidly expanded clones derived from non-depleted graft cells. In some patients, the high TCRbeta diversity seen at day 60 was put down to recipient T cells and intrathymic progenitors that had survived conditioning.

Recombination connected TRBV28 to TRBJ2-1, and perhaps TRBD2 as D gene, on 5 matching bases. Specimen: PBMCs, collected before TCRalphabeta/CD19-depleted stem cell transplant. The TCR was taken from a boy under 10 years old with acute lymphoblastic leukemia, due to receive a stem cell transplant. The sequence in DNA is TGTGCCAGCACCGGCGGGTCGTACAATGAGCAGTTCTTC. Protein translation: CASTGGSYNEQFF.